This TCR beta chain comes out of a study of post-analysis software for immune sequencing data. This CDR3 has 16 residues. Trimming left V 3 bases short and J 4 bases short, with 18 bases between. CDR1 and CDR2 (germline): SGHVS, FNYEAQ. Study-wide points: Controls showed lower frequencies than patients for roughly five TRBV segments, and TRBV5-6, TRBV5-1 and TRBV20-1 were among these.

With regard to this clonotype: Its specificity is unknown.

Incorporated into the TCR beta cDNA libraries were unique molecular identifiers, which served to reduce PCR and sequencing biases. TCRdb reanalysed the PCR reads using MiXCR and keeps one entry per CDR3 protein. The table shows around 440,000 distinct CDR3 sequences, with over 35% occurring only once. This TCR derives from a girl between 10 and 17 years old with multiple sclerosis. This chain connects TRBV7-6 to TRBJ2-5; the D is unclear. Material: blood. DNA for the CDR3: TGTGCCAGCAGCTTCGATCAGGAAGGGCAAACAGAGACCCAGTACTTC. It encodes CASSFDQEGQTETQYF.